This T cell receptor beta chain stems from a study of beta chain features in type 1 diabetes. Study findings and constraints: Insertions were fewer and deletions more numerous at VDJ junctions in type 1 diabetes patients.

As every portion of the isolated RNA was reverse transcribed, the sequencing read expressed TCRB transcripts. The protocol was immunoSEQ multiplex PCR, while the TCRdb copy is restricted to in-frame clones and leaves out a portion. The table has some 410,000 clones, about an eighth seen once; the top ten hold over 0.035%. Of note for this clone: Its specificity is unknown.

The ends were cut back, 0 bases at V and 5 bases at J, with 1 base in the middle. Germline-derived CDR1 and CDR2 are MNHEY and SVGAGI. This CDR3 is built from 11 residues. The sequenced sample consisted of naive CD4+ T cells from blood. The rearrangement joins TRBV6-5 to TRBJ2-5; D remains unclear. This receptor was obtained from a woman under 30 in good health. The CDR3 loop is CASSYSETQYF. CDR3 bases: TGTGCCAGCAGTTACTCGGAGACCCAGTACTTC.